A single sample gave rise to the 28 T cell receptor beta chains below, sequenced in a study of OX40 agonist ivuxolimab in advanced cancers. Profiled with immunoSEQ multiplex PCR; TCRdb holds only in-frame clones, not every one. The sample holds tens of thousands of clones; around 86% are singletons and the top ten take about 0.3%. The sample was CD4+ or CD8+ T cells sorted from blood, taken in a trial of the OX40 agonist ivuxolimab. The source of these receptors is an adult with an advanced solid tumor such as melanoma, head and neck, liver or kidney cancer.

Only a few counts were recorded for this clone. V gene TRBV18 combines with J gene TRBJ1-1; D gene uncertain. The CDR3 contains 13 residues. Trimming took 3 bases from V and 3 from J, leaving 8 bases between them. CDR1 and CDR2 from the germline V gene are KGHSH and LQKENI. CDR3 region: CASSPKTDTEAFF. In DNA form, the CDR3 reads TGTGCCAGCTCACCCAAGACGGACACTGAAGCTTTCTTT.

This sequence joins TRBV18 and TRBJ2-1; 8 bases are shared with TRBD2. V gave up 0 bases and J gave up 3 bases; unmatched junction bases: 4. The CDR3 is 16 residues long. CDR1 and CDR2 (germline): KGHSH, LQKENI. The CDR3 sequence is CASSPPAGGVYNEQFF. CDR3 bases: TGTGCCAGCTCACCACCTGCGGGGGGTGTCTACAATGAGCAGTTCTTC.

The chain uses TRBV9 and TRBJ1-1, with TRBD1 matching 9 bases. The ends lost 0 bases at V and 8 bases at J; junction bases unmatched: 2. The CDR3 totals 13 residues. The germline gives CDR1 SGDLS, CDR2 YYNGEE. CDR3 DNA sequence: TGTGCCAGCAGCGTAGTAGGACAGGGGGAAGCTTTCTTT. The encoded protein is CASSVVGQGEAFF.

The CDR3, as DNA: TGTGCCAGCAGCCTTTTAGGGGGGGGAAACAATGAGCAGTTCTTC. Its protein product is CASSLLGGGNNEQFF. V and J are TRBV14 and TRBJ2-1, with D possibly TRBD2 on 7 matching bases. V was trimmed by 4 bases and J by 5 bases, leaving 15 bases between them. Germline V gene data show CDR1 as SGHDN and CDR2 as FVKESK. CDR3 length equals 15 residues.

CDR3 in amino acids: CASSLVTGNNSPLHF. The CDR3 nucleotides are TGTGCCAGCAGCTTGGTTACAGGGAATAATTCACCCCTCCACTTT. The J gene is TRBJ1-6, the V gene TRBV5-5, with D possibly being TRBD1 (6 bases). From germline, CDR1 is SGHKS and CDR2 YYEKEE (reference sequence). Deletions cut 0 bases from V and 5 bases from J, with 9 bases between. The CDR3 contains 15 residues.

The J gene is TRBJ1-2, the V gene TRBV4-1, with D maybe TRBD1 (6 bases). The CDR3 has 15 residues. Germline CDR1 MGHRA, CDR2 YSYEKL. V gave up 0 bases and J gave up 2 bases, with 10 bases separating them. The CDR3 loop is CASSQETGANYGYTF. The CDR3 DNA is TGCGCCAGCAGCCAAGAGACAGGTGCAAACTATGGCTACACCTTC.

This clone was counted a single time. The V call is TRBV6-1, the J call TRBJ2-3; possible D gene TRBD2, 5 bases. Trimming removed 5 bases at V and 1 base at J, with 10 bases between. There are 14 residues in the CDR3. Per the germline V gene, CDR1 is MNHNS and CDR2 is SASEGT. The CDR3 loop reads CASSKDGGTDTQYF. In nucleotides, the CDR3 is TGTGCCAGCAGTAAGGACGGGGGCACAGATACGCAGTATTTT.

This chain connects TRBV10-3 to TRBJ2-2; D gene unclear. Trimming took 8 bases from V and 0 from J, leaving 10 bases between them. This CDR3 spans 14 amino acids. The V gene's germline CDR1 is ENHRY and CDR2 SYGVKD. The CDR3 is CAIQNKTNTGELFF. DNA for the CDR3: TGTGCCATCCAAAATAAGACGAACACCGGGGAGCTGTTTTTT.

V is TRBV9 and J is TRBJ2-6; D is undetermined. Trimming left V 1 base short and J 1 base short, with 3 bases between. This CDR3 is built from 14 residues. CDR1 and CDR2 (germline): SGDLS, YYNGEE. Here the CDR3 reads CASSVMSGANVLTF. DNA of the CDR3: TGTGCCAGCAGCGTAATGTCTGGGGCCAACGTCCTGACTTTC.

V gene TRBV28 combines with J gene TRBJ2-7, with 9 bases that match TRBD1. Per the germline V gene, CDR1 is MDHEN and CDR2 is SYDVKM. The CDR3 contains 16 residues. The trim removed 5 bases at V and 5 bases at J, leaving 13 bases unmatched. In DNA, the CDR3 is TGTGCCAGCAGTCAACAGGGGGCGAGGTGGGTAAACGAGCAGTACTTC. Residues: CASSQQGARWVNEQYF.

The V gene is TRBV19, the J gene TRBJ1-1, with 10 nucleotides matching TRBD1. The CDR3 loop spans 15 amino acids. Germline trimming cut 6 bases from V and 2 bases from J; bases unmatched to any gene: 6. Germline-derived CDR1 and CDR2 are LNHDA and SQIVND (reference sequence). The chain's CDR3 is CASRTDRGKNTEAFF. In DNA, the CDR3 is TGTGCCAGTAGGACGGACAGGGGGAAAAACACTGAAGCTTTCTTT.

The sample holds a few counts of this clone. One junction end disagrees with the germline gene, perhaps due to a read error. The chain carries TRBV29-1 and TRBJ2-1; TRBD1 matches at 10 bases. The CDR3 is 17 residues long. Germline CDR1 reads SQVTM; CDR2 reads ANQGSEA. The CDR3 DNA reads TGCAGCGTGGAAGGACAGGGGGACTCGAGCTCCTACAATGAGCAGTTCTTC. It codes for CSVEGQGDSSSYNEQFF.

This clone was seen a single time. The CDR3 coding sequence is TGTGCCTGGAGTGTAAACGCCGCCGGGGCTGAAGCTTTCTTT. This gives the protein CAWSVNAAGAEAFF. The J gene is TRBJ1-1, the V gene TRBV30; D call uncertain. Germline-derived CDR1 and CDR2 are GTSNPN and SVGIG (reference sequence). Trimming left V 0 bases short and J 6 bases short, with 14 bases between. The CDR3 is 14 amino acids.

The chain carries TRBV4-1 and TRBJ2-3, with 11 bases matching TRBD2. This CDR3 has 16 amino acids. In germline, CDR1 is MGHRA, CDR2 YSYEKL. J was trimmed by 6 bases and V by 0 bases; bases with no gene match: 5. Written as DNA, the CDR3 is TGCGCCAGCAGCCAAGAAAGGCTAGCGGGGGGTGATACGCAGTATTTT. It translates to CASSQERLAGGDTQYF.

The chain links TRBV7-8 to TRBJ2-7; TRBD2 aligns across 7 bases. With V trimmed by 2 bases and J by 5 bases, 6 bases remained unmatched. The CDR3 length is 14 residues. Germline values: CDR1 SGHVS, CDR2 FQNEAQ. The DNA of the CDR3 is TGTGCCAGCAGCTTAAGCCGGGGAGGGAACGAGCAGTACTTC. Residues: CASSLSRGGNEQYF.

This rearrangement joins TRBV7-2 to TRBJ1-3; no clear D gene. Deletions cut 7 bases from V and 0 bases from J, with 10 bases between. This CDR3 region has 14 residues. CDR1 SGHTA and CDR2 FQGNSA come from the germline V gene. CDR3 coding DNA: TGTGCCAGCATGTACACGAACTCTGGAAACACCATATATTTT. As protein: CASMYTNSGNTIYF.

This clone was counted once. CDR3 sequence (DNA): TGTGCCAGCAGCCCACAGGGAGTAGGATACAATGAGCAGTTCTTC. Its translation is CASSPQGVGYNEQFF. V gene TRBV5-6 combines with J gene TRBJ2-1; D is perhaps TRBD1 (6 bases). The CDR3 runs 15 residues. V dropped 4 bases and J dropped 4 bases, with 15 bases sitting between them. Germline V CDR1 and CDR2: SGHDT, YYEEEE.

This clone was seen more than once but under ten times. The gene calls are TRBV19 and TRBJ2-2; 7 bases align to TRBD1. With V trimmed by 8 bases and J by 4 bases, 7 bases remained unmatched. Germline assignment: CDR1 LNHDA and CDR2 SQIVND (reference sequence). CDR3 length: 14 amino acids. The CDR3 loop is CASYGQDITGELFF. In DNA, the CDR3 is TGTGCCAGTTACGGACAGGATATCACCGGGGAGCTGTTTTTT. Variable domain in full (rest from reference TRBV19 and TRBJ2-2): DGGITQSPKYLFRKEGQNVTLSCEQNLNHDAMYWYRQDPGQGLRLIYYSQIVNDFQKGDIAEGYSVSREKKESFPLTVTSAQKNPTAFYLCASYGQDITGELFFGEGSRLTVL.

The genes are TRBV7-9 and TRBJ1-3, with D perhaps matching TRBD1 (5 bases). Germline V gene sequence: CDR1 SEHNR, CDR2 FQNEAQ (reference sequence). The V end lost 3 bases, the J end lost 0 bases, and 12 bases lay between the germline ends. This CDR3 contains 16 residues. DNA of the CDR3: TGTGCCAGCAGCTTTACGTCCGGGACCTCTGGAAACACCATATATTTT. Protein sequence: CASSFTSGTSGNTIYF.

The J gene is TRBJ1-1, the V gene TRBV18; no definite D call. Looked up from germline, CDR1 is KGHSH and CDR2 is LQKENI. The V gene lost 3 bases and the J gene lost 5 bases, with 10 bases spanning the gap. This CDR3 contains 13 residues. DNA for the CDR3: TGTGCCAGCTCACCCCCAGTGCCTACTGAAGCTTTCTTT. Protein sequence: CASSPPVPTEAFF.

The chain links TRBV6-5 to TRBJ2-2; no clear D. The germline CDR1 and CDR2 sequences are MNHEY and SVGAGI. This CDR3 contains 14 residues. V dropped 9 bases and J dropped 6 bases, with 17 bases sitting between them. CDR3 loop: CASTLRVQAGELFF. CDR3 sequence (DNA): TGTGCCAGTACTCTACGGGTGCAGGCCGGGGAGCTGTTTTTT.

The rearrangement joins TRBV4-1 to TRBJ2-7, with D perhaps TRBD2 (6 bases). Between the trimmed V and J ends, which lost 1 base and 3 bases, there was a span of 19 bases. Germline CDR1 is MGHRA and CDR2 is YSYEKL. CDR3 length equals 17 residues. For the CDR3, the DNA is TGCGCCAGCAGCCAAGGACTCGGCGCCGGGGGTAACTACGAGCAGTACTTC. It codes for CASSQGLGAGGNYEQYF.

The CDR3 DNA follows: TGTGCCAGCAGCGTGCAGGGGGCGAACACTGAAGCTTTCTTT. Translating gives CASSVQGANTEAFF. The chain uses TRBV5-6 and TRBJ1-1; 8 nucleotides match TRBD1. This CDR3 is built from 14 residues. V gave up 4 bases and J gave up 1 base; unmatched junction bases: 3. Germline CDR1 is SGHDT and CDR2 is YYEEEE.

The CDR3 sequence is CASSYNAISYEQYF. CDR3 coding DNA: TGTGCCAGCAGCTATAATGCGATTTCCTACGAGCAGTACTTC. The V gene is TRBV11-3, the J gene TRBJ2-7; D remains unclear. Germline-derived CDR1 and CDR2 are SGHNT and YENEEA. This CDR3 comprises 14 residues. V was trimmed by 4 bases and J by 1 base, leaving 11 bases between them.

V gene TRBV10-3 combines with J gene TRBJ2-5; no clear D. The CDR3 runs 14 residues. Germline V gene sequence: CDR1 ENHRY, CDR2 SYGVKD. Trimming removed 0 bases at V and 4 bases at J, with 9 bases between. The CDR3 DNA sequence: TGTGCCATCAGTGAGTCAGGAGTCGGAGAGACCCAGTACTTC. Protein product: CAISESGVGETQYF.

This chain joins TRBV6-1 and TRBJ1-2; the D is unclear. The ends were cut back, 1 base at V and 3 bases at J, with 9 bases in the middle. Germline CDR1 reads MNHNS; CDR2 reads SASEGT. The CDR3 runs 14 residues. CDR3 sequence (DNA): TGTGCCAGCAGTGAAGGGCCCAGCTACTATGGCTACACCTTC. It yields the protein CASSEGPSYYGYTF.

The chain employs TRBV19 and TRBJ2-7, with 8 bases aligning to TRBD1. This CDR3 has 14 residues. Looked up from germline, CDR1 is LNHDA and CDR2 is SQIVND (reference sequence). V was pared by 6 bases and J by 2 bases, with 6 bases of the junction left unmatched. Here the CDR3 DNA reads TGTGCCAGTAGCCGGGACAGGTCCCCCTACGAGCAGTACTTC. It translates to CASSRDRSPYEQYF. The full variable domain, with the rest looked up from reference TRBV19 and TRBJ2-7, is DGGITQSPKYLFRKEGQNVTLSCEQNLNHDAMYWYRQDPGQGLRLIYYSQIVNDFQKGDIAEGYSVSREKKESFPLTVTSAQKNPTAFYLCASSRDRSPYEQYFGPGTRLTVT.

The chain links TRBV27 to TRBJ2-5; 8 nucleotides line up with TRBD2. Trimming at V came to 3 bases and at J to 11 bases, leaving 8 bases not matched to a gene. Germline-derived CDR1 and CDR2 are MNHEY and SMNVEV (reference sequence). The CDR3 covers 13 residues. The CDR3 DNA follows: TGTGCCAGCAGTTTCGGGGGGGGCGACAAGCAGTACTTC. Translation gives CASSFGGGDKQYF.